The TCR beta chain under discussion was sequenced for a study of T cells in Graves' hyperthyroidism and ophthalmopathy. Reasons for excluding patients were uncontrolled infection, other autoimmune disease, pregnancy or lactation. Amplification of TCR beta CDR3 regions used RNA as the template. HTBI primers drove first-round RT-PCR of the TCR CDR3. TCRdb re-called the multiplex PCR reads through MiXCR, storing one row per CDR3 protein. The sample has about 600,000 distinct CDR3 sequences, 14% seen once; the top ten hold about an eighth. This CDR3 contains 16 residues. Germline values: CDR1 SGDLS, CDR2 YYNGEE. The V and J ends lost 0 bases and 4 bases respectively, with 14 bases between them.

V is TRBV9 and J is TRBJ1-5, with a possible D match to TRBD1 (6 bases). Sequenced sample: blood. The clonotype comes from a woman aged 50 to 60 with Graves' ophthalmopathy. CDR3 DNA: TGTGCCAGCAGCGTAGTGGCAGGGGCGGCGAATCAGCCCCAGCATTTT. Its translation is CASSVVAGAANQPQHF. Looking up the rest from reference TRBV9 and TRBJ1-5 gives the full variable domain: DSGVTQTPKHLITATGQRVTLRCSPRSGDLSVYWYQQSLDQGLQFLIQYYNGEERAKGNILERFSAQQFPDLHSELNLSSLELGDSALYFCASSVVAGAANQPQHFGDGTRLSIL.